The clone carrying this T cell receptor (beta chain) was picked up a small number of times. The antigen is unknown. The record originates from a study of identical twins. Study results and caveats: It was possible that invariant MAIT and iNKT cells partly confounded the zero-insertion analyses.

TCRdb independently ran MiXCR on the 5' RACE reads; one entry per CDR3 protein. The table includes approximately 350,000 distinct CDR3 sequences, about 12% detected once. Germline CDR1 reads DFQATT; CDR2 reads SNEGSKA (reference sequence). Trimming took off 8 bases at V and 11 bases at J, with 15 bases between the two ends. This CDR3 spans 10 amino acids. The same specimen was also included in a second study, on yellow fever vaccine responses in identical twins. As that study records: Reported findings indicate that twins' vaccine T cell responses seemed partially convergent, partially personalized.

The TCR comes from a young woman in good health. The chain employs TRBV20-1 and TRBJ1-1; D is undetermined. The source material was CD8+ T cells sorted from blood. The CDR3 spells CSLRIRSAFF. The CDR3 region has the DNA TGCAGTCTAAGGATCCGGTCGGCTTTCTTT.